This TCR beta chain appears in the sequencing data of a study of T cell changes during pregnancy in multiple sclerosis. This clone has just a few counts. Here immunoSEQ multiplex PCR was the method, and the copy in TCRdb shows in-frame clones only, minus some. The data show approximately 18,000 clones, with 80% to 90% seen just once and more than 8.5% held by the top ten. This CDR3 has 16 amino acids. Trimming pared 3 bases from V and 3 bases from J, leaving 16 bases between. Germline V CDR1 and CDR2: SGHNT, YYREEE (reference sequence). The chain is built from TRBV5-4 and TRBJ1-5; D might be TRBD1 (6 bases). The sequence derives from a female donor in good health, enrolled as a control in a pregnancy study. The sample consisted of CD8+ T cells from peripheral blood mononuclear cells, taken in the second trimester of pregnancy. CDR3 in DNA: TGTGCCAGCAGCTCTACAGGGATTTGGACCAATCAGCCCCAGCATTTT. Translation gives CASSSTGIWTNQPQHF. The complete variable domain, with remaining parts taken from reference TRBV5-4 and TRBJ1-5, reads ETGVTQSPTHLIKTRGQQVTLRCSSQSGHNTVSWYQQALGQGPQFIFQYYREEENGRGNFPPRFSGLQFPNYSSELNVNALELDDSALYLCASSSTGIWTNQPQHFGDGTRLSIL.